This T cell receptor beta chain was recovered during a study of cytomegalovirus exposure and HLA in healthy donors. Germline values: CDR1 LNHDA, CDR2 SQIVND (reference sequence). Trimming left V 3 bases short and J 6 bases short, with 7 bases between. The CDR3 runs to 12 residues. Use of 60 Vbeta and 13 Jbeta primers characterized the PCR. Libraries were prepared by immunoSEQ multiplex PCR; TCRdb keeps only in-frame clonotypes and omits some of them. This table has approximately 110,000 clones, over 65% appearing once. This clone is a singleton in its sample. Sequencing was carried out using PBMCs. V gene TRBV19 combines with J gene TRBJ2-3; D gene ambiguous. The clonotype was recovered from a man in his fifties or sixties in good health and CMV-seronegative. The CDR3 sequence: CASSIASDTQYF. As DNA, the CDR3 is TGTGCCAGTAGTATCGCTAGTGATACGCAGTATTTT.